The 13 T cell receptor beta chains listed next were all sequenced from one sample in a study of blood T cell repertoires in COVID-19. Sequencing was performed with immunoSEQ multiplex PCR; in TCRdb, only in-frame clones are kept and a portion is missing. Here the sample spans about 380,000 clones, almost 90% being singletons. The sample was peripheral blood. All receptors come from a man between 18 and 29 years old with active or convalescent COVID-19.

The genes are TRBV6-5 and TRBJ1-1; D not certain. Trimming took 5 bases from V and 1 from J, leaving 14 bases between them. Per germline, CDR1 MNHEY and CDR2 SVGAGI. This CDR3 is 15 amino acids long. The DNA of the CDR3 is TGTGCCAGCAGTCTCTCTGCGGGGTCGAACACTGAAGCTTTCTTT. Translated: CASSLSAGSNTEAFF.

This clone was picked up one time. V and J are TRBV3-1 (or the pseudogene TRBV3-2) and TRBJ2-7; no reliable D call. The CDR3 spans 14 residues. Looked up from germline, CDR1 is LGHDT and CDR2 is YNNKEL (reference sequence). The ends were cut back, 1 base at V and 0 bases at J, with 7 bases in the middle. The CDR3 DNA sequence: TGTGCCAGCAGCCAAGGGCCCGACTCCTACGAGCAGTACTTC. It encodes CASSQGPDSYEQYF.

V is TRBV24-1 and J is TRBJ2-1, with TRBD2 as a possible D gene (6 bases). V was shortened by 10 bases and J by 8 bases, with 11 bases between the two germline ends. The CDR3 totals 11 residues. Looked up from germline, CDR1 is KGHDR and CDR2 is SFDVKD. The DNA of the CDR3 is TGTGCCACTCGCGGGGTTCATGAGCAGTTCTTC. Amino acid sequence: CATRGVHEQFF.

The J gene is TRBJ1-5, the V gene TRBV27, with D possibly TRBD1 on 6 matching bases. The V end lost 2 bases, the J end lost 7 bases, and 12 bases lay between the germline ends. CDR3 length equals 14 residues. Germline loops: CDR1 MNHEY, CDR2 SMNVEV (reference sequence). The CDR3 sequence: CASSLRGAGQPQHF. The DNA of the CDR3 is TGTGCCAGCAGTTTACGGGGGGCAGGGCAGCCCCAGCATTTT.

The genes are TRBV28 and TRBJ2-2, with 7 bases matching TRBD1. The germline V gene encodes CDR1 MDHEN and CDR2 SYDVKM. V was clipped by 3 bases and J by 5 bases; unmatched bases: 12. The CDR3 is 17 residues long. DNA for the CDR3: TGTGCCAGCAGTTTGGGACAGATGAAAACGCTAACCGGGGAGCTGTTTTTT. Its protein is CASSLGQMKTLTGELFF. The full variable domain, in which reference TRBV28 and TRBJ2-2 provide the parts outside the CDR3, is DVKVTQSSRYLVKRTGEKVFLECVQDMDHENMFWYRQDPGLGLRLIYFSYDVKMKEKGDIPEGYSVSREKKERFSLILESASTNQTSMYLCASSLGQMKTLTGELFFGEGSRLTVL.

CDR3 sequence: CASTSDSYSNQPQHF. CDR3 bases: TGTGCCAGCACTTCTGACAGTTATAGCAATCAGCCCCAGCATTTT. V is TRBV28 and J is TRBJ1-5, with a tentative D call TRBD1 (5 bases). CDR1 and CDR2 (germline): MDHEN, SYDVKM. V was cut by 7 bases and J by 0 bases, with 13 bases left in between. This CDR3 contains 15 residues.

This clone was picked up one time. J is TRBJ2-7 and V is TRBV27, with a possible D match to TRBD2 (6 bases). Per germline, CDR1 MNHEY and CDR2 SMNVEV (reference sequence). This CDR3 comprises 14 residues. The germline V and J ends were trimmed by 3 bases and 0 bases, with 9 bases remaining between them. The DNA for the CDR3 is TGTGCCAGCAGTTTCCTAGCGAGCTCCTACGAGCAGTACTTC. Protein sequence: CASSFLASSYEQYF.

In this sample, this clone turned up a few times. The chain has TRBV6-5 and TRBJ1-6; perhaps TRBD1 as D (5 bases). Trimming removed 2 bases from V and 4 bases from J, with 12 bases in between. Germline CDR1 MNHEY, CDR2 SVGAGI. The length of the CDR3 is 16 residues. Here the CDR3 reads CASSYQGQVYNSPLHF. The DNA of the CDR3 is TGTGCCAGCAGTTACCAGGGTCAGGTTTATAATTCACCCCTCCACTTT.

This clone has only one observation. The chain carries TRBV19 and TRBJ2-3, with 8 bases aligning to TRBD1. Losses at the gene ends were 4 bases for V and 4 bases for J; bases not matched to a gene: 7. Germline CDR1 LNHDA, CDR2 SQIVND (reference sequence). This CDR3 spans 15 amino acids. The DNA of the CDR3 is TGTGCCAGTAGTACGACAGGGGCCAAGGCAGATACGCAGTATTTT. It specifies CASSTTGAKADTQYF.

This sequence joins TRBV28 and TRBJ2-7, with a weak D call TRBD2 (5 bases). V lost 11 bases and J 5 bases, leaving 25 bases between the germline ends. The germline V gene has CDR1 MDHEN and CDR2 SYDVKM. The CDR3 is 15 amino acids. For the CDR3, the DNA is TGTGCCTCCTATATACGGGGTCAATCCCGCGACGAGCAGTACTTC. Its protein is CASYIRGQSRDEQYF.

The chain links TRBV25-1 to TRBJ1-5; tentative D call: TRBD1 (5 bases). This CDR3 spans 14 amino acids. Germline V gene data show CDR1 as MGHDK and CDR2 as SYGVNS. Trimming removed 8 bases at V and 1 base at J, with 12 bases between. CDR3 in DNA: TGTGCCAGCTCCCTGGGGGGAAGCAATCAGCCCCAGCATTTT. Residues: CASSLGGSNQPQHF.

The gene calls are TRBV7-7 and TRBJ2-2, with D maybe TRBD1 (6 bases). The CDR3 consists of 15 residues. Between the trimmed V and J ends, which lost 5 bases and 6 bases, there was a span of 16 bases. Germline V gene lookup returns CDR1 SSHAT and CDR2 FNYEAQ (reference sequence). The CDR3 region has the DNA TGTGCCAGCAGCCAAAACGACAGGACCGCCGGGGAGCTGTTTTTT. Amino acids: CASSQNDRTAGELFF.

J is TRBJ1-4 and V is TRBV28; tentative D call: TRBD1 (5 bases). Germline V gene lookup returns CDR1 MDHEN and CDR2 SYDVKM. This CDR3 is built from 13 residues. V lost 3 bases and J 8 bases, leaving 10 bases between the germline ends. Here the CDR3 DNA reads TGTGCCAGCAGTTTGCAGGGAAGGGAAAAACTGTTTTTT. Protein: CASSLQGREKLFF.